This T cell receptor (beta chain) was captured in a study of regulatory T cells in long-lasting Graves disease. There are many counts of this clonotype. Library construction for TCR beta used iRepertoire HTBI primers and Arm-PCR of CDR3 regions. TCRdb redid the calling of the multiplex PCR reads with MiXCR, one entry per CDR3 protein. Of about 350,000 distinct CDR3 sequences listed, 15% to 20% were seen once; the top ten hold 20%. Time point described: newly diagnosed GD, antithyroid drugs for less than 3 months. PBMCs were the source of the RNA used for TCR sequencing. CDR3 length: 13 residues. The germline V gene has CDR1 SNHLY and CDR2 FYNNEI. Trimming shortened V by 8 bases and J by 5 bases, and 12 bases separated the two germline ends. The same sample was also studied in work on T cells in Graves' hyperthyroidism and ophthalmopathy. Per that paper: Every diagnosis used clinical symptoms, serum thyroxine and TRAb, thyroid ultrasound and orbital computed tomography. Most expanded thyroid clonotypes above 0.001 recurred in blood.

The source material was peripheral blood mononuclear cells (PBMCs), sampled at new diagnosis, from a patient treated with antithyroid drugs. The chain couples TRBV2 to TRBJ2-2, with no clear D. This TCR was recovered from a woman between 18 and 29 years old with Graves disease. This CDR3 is CASRAGSTGELFF. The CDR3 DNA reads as TGTGCCAGCCGGGCAGGCTCTACCGGGGAGCTGTTTTTT.